This TCR beta chain was sequenced during a study of blood T cell repertoires in COVID-19. Study-level information: Samples taken during acute and convalescent COVID-19 were collected in the United States, Italy and Spain.

The V gene's germline CDR1 is SGDLS and CDR2 YYNGEE. CDR3 length equals 16 residues. V gave up 0 bases and J gave up 5 bases; unmatched junction bases: 7. Assay: immunoSEQ multiplex PCR; the TCRdb copy retains only in-frame clones and omits some. The sample lists fewer than 40,000 clones, around 90% seen once, with 9.9% in the top ten. This clone showed up just once. The clonotype was recovered from a human donor with active COVID-19. The donor label of this sample is uncertain. The specimen was peripheral blood. The V call is TRBV9, the J call TRBJ2-3, with 9 nucleotides matching TRBD2. CDR3 residues: CASSVATGTSQDTQYF. In nucleotides, the CDR3 is TGTGCCAGCAGCGTAGCTACCGGGACTAGCCAAGATACGCAGTATTTT. Combining the CDR3 with reference TRBV9 and TRBJ2-3 gives the whole variable domain DSGVTQTPKHLITATGQRVTLRCSPRSGDLSVYWYQQSLDQGLQFLIQYYNGEERAKGNILERFSAQQFPDLHSELNLSSLELGDSALYFCASSVATGTSQDTQYFGPGTRLTVL.